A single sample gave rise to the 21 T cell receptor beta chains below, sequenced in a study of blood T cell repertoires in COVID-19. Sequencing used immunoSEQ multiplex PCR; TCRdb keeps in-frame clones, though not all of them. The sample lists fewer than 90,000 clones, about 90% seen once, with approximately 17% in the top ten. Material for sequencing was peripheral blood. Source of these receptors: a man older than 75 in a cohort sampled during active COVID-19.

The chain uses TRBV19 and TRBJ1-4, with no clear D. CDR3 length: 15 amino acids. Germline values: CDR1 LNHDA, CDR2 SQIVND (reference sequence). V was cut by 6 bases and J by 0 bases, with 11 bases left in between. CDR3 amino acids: CASRGAGTTNEKLFF. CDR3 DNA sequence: TGTGCCAGTAGGGGAGCGGGGACAACTAATGAAAAACTGTTTTTT.

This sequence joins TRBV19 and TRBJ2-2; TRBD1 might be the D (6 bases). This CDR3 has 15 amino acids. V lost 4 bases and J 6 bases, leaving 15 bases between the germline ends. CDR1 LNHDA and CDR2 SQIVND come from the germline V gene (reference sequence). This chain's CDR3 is CASSTRQGFSGELFF. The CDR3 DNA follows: TGTGCCAGTAGTACCCGCCAGGGGTTTTCCGGGGAGCTGTTTTTT. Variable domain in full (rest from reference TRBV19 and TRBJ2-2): DGGITQSPKYLFRKEGQNVTLSCEQNLNHDAMYWYRQDPGQGLRLIYYSQIVNDFQKGDIAEGYSVSREKKESFPLTVTSAQKNPTAFYLCASSTRQGFSGELFFGEGSRLTVL.

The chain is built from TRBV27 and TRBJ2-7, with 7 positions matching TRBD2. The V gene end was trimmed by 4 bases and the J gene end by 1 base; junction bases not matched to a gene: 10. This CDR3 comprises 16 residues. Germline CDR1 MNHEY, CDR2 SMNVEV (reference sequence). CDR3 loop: CASSSWEGGSSYEQYF. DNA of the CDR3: TGTGCCAGCAGTTCCTGGGAGGGCGGGAGTTCCTACGAGCAGTACTTC.

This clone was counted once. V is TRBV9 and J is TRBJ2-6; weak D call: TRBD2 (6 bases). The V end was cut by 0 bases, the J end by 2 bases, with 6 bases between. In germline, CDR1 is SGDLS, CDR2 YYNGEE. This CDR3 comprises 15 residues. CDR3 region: CASSVAGAGANVLTF. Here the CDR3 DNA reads TGTGCCAGCAGCGTAGCGGGGGCTGGGGCCAACGTCCTGACTTTC.

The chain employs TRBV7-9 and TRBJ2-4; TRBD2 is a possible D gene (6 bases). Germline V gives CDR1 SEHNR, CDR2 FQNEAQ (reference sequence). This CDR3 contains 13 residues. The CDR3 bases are TGTGGCGGGGCGCCTTTAGCCAAAAACATTCAGTACTTC. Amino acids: CGGAPLAKNIQYF.

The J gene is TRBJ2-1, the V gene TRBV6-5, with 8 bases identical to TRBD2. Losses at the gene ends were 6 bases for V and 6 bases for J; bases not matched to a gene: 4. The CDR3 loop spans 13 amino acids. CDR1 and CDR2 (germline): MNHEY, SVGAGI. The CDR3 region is CASRDGGANEQFF. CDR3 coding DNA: TGTGCCAGCAGGGACGGGGGGGCCAATGAGCAGTTCTTC.

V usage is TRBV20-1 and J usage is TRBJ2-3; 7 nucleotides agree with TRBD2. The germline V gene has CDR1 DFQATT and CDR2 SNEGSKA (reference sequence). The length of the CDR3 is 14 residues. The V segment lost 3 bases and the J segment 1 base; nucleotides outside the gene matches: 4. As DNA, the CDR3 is TGCAGTGCTAGTCAGGCGGGGGGCACAGATACGCAGTATTTT. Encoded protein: CSASQAGGTDTQYF.

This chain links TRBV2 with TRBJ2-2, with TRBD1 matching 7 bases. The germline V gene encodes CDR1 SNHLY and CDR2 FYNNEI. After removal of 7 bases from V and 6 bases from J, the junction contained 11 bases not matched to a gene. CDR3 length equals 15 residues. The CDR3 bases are TGTGCCAGCAAGACAGGGATCGGTGCACCCGGGGAGCTGTTTTTT. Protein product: CASKTGIGAPGELFF.

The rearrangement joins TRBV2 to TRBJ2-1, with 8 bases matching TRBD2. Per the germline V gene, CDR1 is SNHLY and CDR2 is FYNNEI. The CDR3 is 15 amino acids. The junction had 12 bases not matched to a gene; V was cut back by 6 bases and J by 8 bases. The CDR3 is CASSLVGRGLDEQFF. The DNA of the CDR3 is TGTGCCAGCAGCTTAGTCGGGAGGGGCCTGGATGAGCAGTTCTTC.

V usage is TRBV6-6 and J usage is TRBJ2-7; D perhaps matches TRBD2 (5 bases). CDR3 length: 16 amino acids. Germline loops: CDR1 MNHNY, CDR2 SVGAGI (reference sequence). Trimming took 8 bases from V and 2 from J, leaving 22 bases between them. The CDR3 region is CASAGTGWASTYEQYF. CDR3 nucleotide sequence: TGTGCCAGCGCGGGTACGGGTTGGGCTTCAACCTACGAGCAGTACTTC.

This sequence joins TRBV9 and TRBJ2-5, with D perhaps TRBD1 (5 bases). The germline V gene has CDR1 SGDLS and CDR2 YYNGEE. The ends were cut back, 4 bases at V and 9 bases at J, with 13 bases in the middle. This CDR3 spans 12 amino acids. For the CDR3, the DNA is TGTGCCAGCAGCCCTACAGGCCGGGCCCAGTACTTC. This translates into CASSPTGRAQYF.

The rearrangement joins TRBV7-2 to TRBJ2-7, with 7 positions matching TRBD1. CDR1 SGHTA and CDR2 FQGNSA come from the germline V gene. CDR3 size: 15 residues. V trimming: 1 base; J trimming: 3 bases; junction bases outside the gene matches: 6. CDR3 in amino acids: CASSLVRQGYYEQYF. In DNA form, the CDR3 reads TGTGCCAGCAGCTTAGTGAGACAGGGATACTACGAGCAGTACTTC.

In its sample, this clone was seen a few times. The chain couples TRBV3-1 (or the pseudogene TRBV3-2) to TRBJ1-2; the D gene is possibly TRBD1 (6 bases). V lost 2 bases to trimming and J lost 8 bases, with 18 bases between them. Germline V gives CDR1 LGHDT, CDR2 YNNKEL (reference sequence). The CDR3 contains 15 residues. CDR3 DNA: TGTGCCAGCAGCCAATGGGAACAGGGAATAGGAGGCTACACCTTC. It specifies CASSQWEQGIGGYTF.

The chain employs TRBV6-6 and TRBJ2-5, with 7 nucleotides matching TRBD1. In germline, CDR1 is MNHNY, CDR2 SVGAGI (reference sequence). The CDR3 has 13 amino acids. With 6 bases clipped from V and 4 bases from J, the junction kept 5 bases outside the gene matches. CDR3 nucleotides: TGTGCCAGCAGAGCCGAGGGGGCAGAGACCCAGTACTTC. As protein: CASRAEGAETQYF.

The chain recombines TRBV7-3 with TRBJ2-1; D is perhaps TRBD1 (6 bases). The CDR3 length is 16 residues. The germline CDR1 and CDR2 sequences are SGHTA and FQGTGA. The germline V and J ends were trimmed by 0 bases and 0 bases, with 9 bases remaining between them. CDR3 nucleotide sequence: TGTGCCAGCAGCTTAACGGGGACAAGCTCCTACAATGAGCAGTTCTTC. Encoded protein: CASSLTGTSSYNEQFF. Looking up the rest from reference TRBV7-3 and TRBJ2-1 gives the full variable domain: GAGVSQTPSNKVTEKGKYVELRCDPISGHTALYWYRQSLGQGPEFLIYFQGTGAADDSGLPNDRFFAVRPEGSVSTLKIQRTERGDSAVYLCASSLTGTSSYNEQFFGPGTRLTVL.

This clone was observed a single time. This chain's CDR3 is CASSILRNGEQFF. The CDR3 coding sequence is TGTGCCAGTAGTATACTCAGGAATGGTGAGCAGTTCTTC. The chain uses TRBV19 and TRBJ2-1; D not certain. The germline V and J ends were trimmed by 2 bases and 9 bases, with 11 bases remaining between them. This CDR3 spans 13 amino acids. Germline-derived CDR1 and CDR2 are LNHDA and SQIVND (reference sequence).

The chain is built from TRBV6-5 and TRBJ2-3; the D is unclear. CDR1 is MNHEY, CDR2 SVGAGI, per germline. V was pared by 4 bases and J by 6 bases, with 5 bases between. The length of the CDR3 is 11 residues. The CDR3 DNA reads TGTGCCAGCAGTTGGGCTGATACGCAGTATTTT. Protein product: CASSWADTQYF.

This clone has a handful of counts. The CDR3 DNA follows: TGTGCCAGCTCACTAGCGTCGGGGAGGCAGTTCTTC. This gives the protein CASSLASGRQFF. The chain has TRBV18 and TRBJ2-1; TRBD2 might be the D (5 bases). Germline lookup yields CDR1 KGHSH and CDR2 LQKENI. Trimming pared 4 bases from V and 12 bases from J, leaving 13 bases between. The CDR3 has 12 residues.

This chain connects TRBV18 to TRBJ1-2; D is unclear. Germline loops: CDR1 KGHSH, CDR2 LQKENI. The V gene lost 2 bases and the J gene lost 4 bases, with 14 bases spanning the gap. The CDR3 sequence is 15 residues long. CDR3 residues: CASSPLPQELYGYTF. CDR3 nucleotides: TGTGCCAGCTCACCATTACCGCAAGAGCTCTATGGCTACACCTTC.

In nucleotides, the CDR3 is TGTGCCAGCAGCTTAGAGGGGGTACTCACTTCACCCCTCCACTTT. Its protein is CASSLEGVLTSPLHF. J is TRBJ1-6 and V is TRBV7-2; D may be TRBD1 (6 bases). CDR1 SGHTA and CDR2 FQGNSA come from the germline V gene. This CDR3 comprises 15 residues. The V gene lost 1 base and the J gene lost 9 bases, with 13 bases spanning the gap.

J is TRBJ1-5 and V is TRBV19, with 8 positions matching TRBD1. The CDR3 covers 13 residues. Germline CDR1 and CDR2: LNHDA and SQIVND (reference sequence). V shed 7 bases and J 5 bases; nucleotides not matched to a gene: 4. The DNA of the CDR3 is TGTGCCAGTAACGGACAGGGTTATCAGCCCCAGCATTTT. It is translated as CASNGQGYQPQHF.